These 17 T cell receptor beta chains originate from one sample sequenced in a study of cytomegalovirus exposure and HLA in healthy donors. A multiplex PCR was run with 60 Vbeta primers and 13 Jbeta primers. Data came from immunoSEQ multiplex PCR; TCRdb stores just in-frame clones and leaves some out. The sample yields 95,000 to 120,000 clones, 65% to 75% seen once. Sample: PBMCs. These receptors were taken from a woman between 35 and 50 years old in good health and CMV-seropositive.

This clone showed up just a few times. The rearrangement links TRBV19 to TRBJ1-1; D remains ambiguous. The CDR3 extends over 15 amino acids. Looked up from germline, CDR1 is LNHDA and CDR2 is SQIVND (reference sequence). Trimming shortened V by 3 bases and J by 2 bases, and 13 bases separated the two germline ends. CDR3 bases: TGTGCCAGTAGTATTACACGTCTTCGAAACACTGAAGCTTTCTTT. Amino acid sequence: CASSITRLRNTEAFF.

This chain uses TRBV4-3 with TRBJ2-2; D not resolved. Trimming shortened V by 4 bases and J by 1 base, and 13 bases separated the two germline ends. The CDR3 extends over 16 amino acids. From germline, CDR1 is LGHNA and CDR2 YSLEER. For the CDR3, the DNA is TGCGCCAGCAGCCGCCTATACTCTTTGAACACCGGGGAGCTGTTTTTT. It yields the protein CASSRLYSLNTGELFF.

This clone was detected only a few times. This chain uses TRBV27 with TRBJ2-3; 13 bases are shared with TRBD2. CDR1 is MNHEY, CDR2 SMNVEV, per germline (reference sequence). The V segment lost 4 bases and the J segment 7 bases; nucleotides outside the gene matches: 11. The CDR3 runs to 17 residues. This CDR3 reads CASSSGLAGFSVNTQYF. The CDR3 bases are TGTGCCAGCAGTTCGGGACTAGCGGGATTTTCGGTTAATACGCAGTATTTT.

The chain's CDR3 is CASSAMGLVQYNEQFF. The DNA of the CDR3 is TGTGCCAGCAGCGCAATGGGTCTAGTTCAATACAATGAGCAGTTCTTC. The V call is TRBV7-8, the J call TRBJ2-1, with D unresolved. The CDR3 runs to 16 residues. Trimming cost V 5 bases and J 4 bases, with 18 bases left between them. Germline V gene sequence: CDR1 SGHVS, CDR2 FQNEAQ.

The chain combines TRBV14 with TRBJ1-2, with 7 bases lining up with TRBD1. V lost 4 bases and J lost 3; bases outside the gene matches: 8. Germline CDR1 is SGHDN and CDR2 is FVKESK. The CDR3 contains 15 residues. CDR3 bases: TGTGCCAGCAGCCGACGGGACAGCCTTTACTATGGCTACACCTTC. This codes for CASSRRDSLYYGYTF.

This chain uses TRBV7-3 with TRBJ1-3; tentatively, D is TRBD1 (6 bases). V lost 0 bases to trimming and J lost 2 bases, with 11 bases between them. This CDR3 is built from 16 residues. In germline, CDR1 is SGHTA, CDR2 FQGTGA. CDR3 nucleotide sequence: TGTGCCAGCAGCTTAACGGGGGCAGGAGCTGGAAACACCATATATTTT. Residues: CASSLTGAGAGNTIYF.

The chain joins TRBV15 to TRBJ2-3, with unresolved D. The germline CDR1 and CDR2 sequences are LNHNV and YYDKDF (reference sequence). The V and J ends lost 1 base and 6 bases respectively, with 11 bases between them. There are 14 residues in the CDR3. CDR3 residues: CATSRVSAADTQYF. CDR3 bases: TGTGCCACCAGCAGAGTTTCGGCGGCGGATACGCAGTATTTT.

This clone was picked up one time. V usage is TRBV20-1 and J usage is TRBJ2-7; D is unresolved. Deletions cut 1 base from V and 1 base from J, with 2 bases between. The CDR3 totals 11 residues. CDR1 DFQATT and CDR2 SNEGSKA come from the germline V gene (reference sequence). CDR3 protein: CSARASYEQYF. In nucleotides, the CDR3 is TGCAGTGCTAGAGCTTCCTACGAGCAGTACTTC.

The chain is built from TRBV4-2 and TRBJ1-2; D gene uncertain. The germline V and J ends were trimmed by 0 bases and 8 bases, with 16 bases remaining between them. The germline gives CDR1 LGHNA, CDR2 YNFKEQ. The CDR3 spans 15 residues. CDR3 sequence (DNA): TGTGCCAGCAGCCAAGAGGGGAGGGAGGTGGCCGGCTACACCTTC. It translates to CASSQEGREVAGYTF.

V gene TRBV6-1 combines with J gene TRBJ2-3, with D possibly matching TRBD1 (7 bases). The CDR3 runs to 13 residues. Germline V CDR1 and CDR2: MNHNS, SASEGT. V was trimmed by 8 bases and J by 4 bases, leaving 13 bases between them. The CDR3 nucleotides are TGTGCCAGCGAGCTCAGGGGGGCAGATACGCAGTATTTT. Residues: CASELRGADTQYF.

This chain uses TRBV9 with TRBJ2-7, with 7 bases matching TRBD1. CDR1 and CDR2 (germline): SGDLS, YYNGEE. The CDR3 covers 13 residues. V lost 4 bases, J lost 0 bases, and 1 base stayed unmatched. CDR3 nucleotide sequence: TGTGCCAGCAGCAGGACAGGCTCCTACGAGCAGTACTTC. Translation gives CASSRTGSYEQYF.

The chain links TRBV19 to TRBJ2-5; no clear D. The CDR3 consists of 13 residues. V was pared by 8 bases and J by 5 bases, with 15 bases between. Germline V gene sequence: CDR1 LNHDA, CDR2 SQIVND (reference sequence). CDR3 in DNA: TGTGCCAGTCGCATTTCGTCCGCGGAGACCCAGTACTTC. Amino acid sequence: CASRISSAETQYF.

The chain carries TRBV6-1 and TRBJ1-5, with D possibly being TRBD1 (5 bases). The CDR3 covers 14 residues. V was cut by 2 bases and J by 11 bases, with 16 bases left in between. The germline gives CDR1 MNHNS, CDR2 SASEGT. CDR3 DNA sequence: TGTGCCAGCAGTGAATCCAGGGCGCGAACGGCCCAGCATTTT. It codes for CASSESRARTAQHF.

The genes are TRBV19 and TRBJ2-1; 8 bases agree with TRBD1. Germline V gene data show CDR1 as LNHDA and CDR2 as SQIVND (reference sequence). The V gene end was trimmed by 6 bases and the J gene end by 6 bases; junction bases not matched to a gene: 10. This CDR3 is built from 15 residues. CDR3 amino acids: CASRSDRAYSNEQFF. The CDR3 bases are TGTGCCAGTAGATCGGACAGGGCTTATAGCAATGAGCAGTTCTTC.

The CDR3 bases are TGTGCCTGGAGTGTTCGGAGGGATGAAAAACTGTTTTTT. Its protein is CAWSVRRDEKLFF. This chain links TRBV30 with TRBJ1-4, with D unresolved. The length of the CDR3 is 13 residues. The germline CDR1 and CDR2 sequences are GTSNPN and SVGIG (reference sequence). The V end was cut by 0 bases, the J end by 6 bases, with 8 bases between. Together with reference TRBV30 and TRBJ1-4, the CDR3 gives the full variable domain: SQTIHQWPATLVQPVGSPLSLECTVEGTSNPNLYWYRQAAGRGLQLLFYSVGIGQISSEVPQNLSASRPQDRQFILSSKKLLLSDSGFYLCAWSVRRDEKLFFGSGTQLSVL.

This rearrangement joins TRBV6-1 to TRBJ2-7, with 9 bases that match TRBD2. Germline trimming cut 1 base from V and 4 bases from J; bases unmatched to any gene: 8. The CDR3 totals 16 residues. The germline V gene encodes CDR1 MNHNS and CDR2 SASEGT. CDR3 sequence (DNA): TGTGCCAGCAGTGAAGGGGCGGGAGGGCATTTGTACGAGCAGTACTTC. Its protein product is CASSEGAGGHLYEQYF.

This clone was picked up a small number of times. The V gene is TRBV2, the J gene TRBJ2-7; 11 nucleotides align to TRBD2. Germline CDR1 reads SNHLY; CDR2 reads FYNNEI. The CDR3 contains 15 residues. V lost 5 bases and J lost 4; bases outside the gene matches: 7. The CDR3 loop is CASSYSPSGGYEQYF. The CDR3 nucleotides read TGTGCCAGCAGTTACTCGCCTAGCGGGGGGTACGAGCAGTACTTC. Filled out from reference TRBV2 and TRBJ2-7, the complete variable domain reads EPEVTQTPSHQVTQMGQEVILRCVPISNHLYFYWYRQILGQKVEFLVSFYNNEISEKSEIFDDQFSVERPDGSNFTLKIRSTKLEDSAMYFCASSYSPSGGYEQYFGPGTRLTVT.